Each of the 11 T cell receptor beta chains below was sequenced from the same sample in a study of CD8 T cells in Susac syndrome. Reverse transcription of about 0.5 to 1 ug RNA was carried out with random hexamers. Each CDR3 protein gets one entry after TCRdb re-called the immunoSEQ multiplex PCR reads with MiXCR. The data show tens of thousands of distinct CDR3 sequences, about 95% seen once. Sequences were obtained from CD8+ T cells from PBMCs. These receptors were taken from a human donor with multiple sclerosis.

The chain employs TRBV7-2 and TRBJ2-7; D is possibly TRBD2 (6 bases). V dropped 1 base and J dropped 3 bases, with 13 bases sitting between them. The CDR3 covers 15 residues. Per germline, CDR1 SGHTA and CDR2 FQGNSA. Here the CDR3 DNA reads TGTGCCAGCAGCTTAGTAGGGGAGGCCCTCTACGAGCAGTACTTC. It encodes CASSLVGEALYEQYF.

V usage is TRBV6-5 and J usage is TRBJ2-7, with D perhaps matching TRBD2 (5 bases). Per the germline V gene, CDR1 is MNHEY and CDR2 is SVGAGI. The CDR3 is 14 amino acids. Trimming took off 3 bases at V and 4 bases at J, with 13 bases between the two ends. Here the CDR3 reads CASSYYGIRYEQYF. The CDR3 region has the DNA TGTGCCAGCAGTTATTACGGGATCAGGTACGAGCAGTACTTC.

This clonotype was seen just once. Without the conserved terminal phenylalanine or tryptophan, this CDR3 likely stems from a read error. The chain is built from TRBV5-4 and TRBJ2-7, with 9 bases that match TRBD1. Losses at the gene ends were 4 bases for V and 5 bases for J; bases not matched to a gene: 4. Germline CDR1 SGHNT, CDR2 YYREEE (reference sequence). The CDR3 contains 13 residues. The CDR3 DNA follows: TGTGCCAGCAGCCACACAGGGGGCGACGAGCAGTACTCC. It translates to CASSHTGGDEQYS.

This chain joins TRBV5-4 and TRBJ2-1, with 7 bases fitting TRBD2. Germline CDR1 SGHNT, CDR2 YYREEE (reference sequence). The CDR3 is made up of 16 amino acids. The V and J ends lost 0 bases and 8 bases, in that order; junction bases with no gene match: 11. The CDR3 coding sequence is TGTGCCAGCAGCTTGGCTTCGGCGGGAGTTGGCGATGAGCAGTTCTTC. Translated, it gives CASSLASAGVGDEQFF.

This clonotype counts as medium-sized. This chain uses TRBV12-3 or TRBV12-4 with TRBJ1-1; no clear D. V was clipped by 9 bases and J by 4 bases, with 9 bases between them. The CDR3 consists of 11 residues. The CDR3 bases are TGTGCCAGTAGTCTAGGCACTGAAGCTTTCTTT. Translating gives CASSLGTEAFF.

The chain recombines TRBV15 with TRBJ2-1, with D maybe TRBD2 (6 bases). Trimming took 3 bases from V and 10 from J, leaving 19 bases between them. This CDR3 contains 15 residues. Germline-derived CDR1 and CDR2 are LNHNV and YYDKDF (reference sequence). The CDR3 loop is CATSSPWSGQTEQFF. As DNA, the CDR3 is TGTGCCACCAGCAGCCCCTGGAGCGGGCAGACCGAGCAGTTCTTC.

This chain uses TRBV28 with TRBJ2-4; D gene uncertain. V was clipped by 5 bases and J by 0 bases, with 11 bases between them. The CDR3 is made up of 15 amino acids. Germline assignment: CDR1 MDHEN and CDR2 SYDVKM. CDR3 DNA: TGTGCCAGCAGTCCGTCAAGGTTAGCCAAAAACATTCAGTACTTC. It yields the protein CASSPSRLAKNIQYF.

This chain links TRBV28 with TRBJ2-5; TRBD1 matches at 9 bases. Germline loops: CDR1 MDHEN, CDR2 SYDVKM. After removal of 6 bases from V and 1 base from J, the junction contained 3 bases not matched to a gene. The CDR3 runs 14 residues. CDR3 nucleotide sequence: TGTGCCAGCAGGTTACAGGGGGCCCAAGAGACCCAGTACTTC. It translates to CASRLQGAQETQYF.

This chain joins TRBV19 and TRBJ1-5, with 11 bases identical to TRBD1. CDR1 is LNHDA, CDR2 SQIVND, per germline (reference sequence). V lost 6 bases and J lost 5; bases outside the gene matches: 3. This CDR3 region has 14 residues. The CDR3 here is CASRGTGGYQPQHF. The CDR3 nucleotides are TGTGCCAGTAGGGGGACAGGGGGATATCAGCCCCAGCATTTT.

This CDR3 reads CASSPAGEYTEAFF. The CDR3 bases are TGTGCCAGCAGCCCCGCAGGGGAATATACTGAAGCTTTCTTT. The rearrangement uses TRBV7-9 and TRBJ1-1; TRBD1 might be the D (6 bases). The V and J ends lost 5 bases and 5 bases respectively, with 15 bases between them. This CDR3 has 14 residues. CDR1 SEHNR and CDR2 FQNEAQ come from the germline V gene (reference sequence).

V and J are TRBV5-4 and TRBJ2-1; 8 bases line up with TRBD2. V shed 1 base and J 0 bases; nucleotides not matched to a gene: 0. Germline CDR1 and CDR2: SGHNT and YYREEE (reference sequence). The CDR3 runs to 15 residues. Here the CDR3 DNA reads TGTGCCAGCAGCTTGAGCGGGAGCTCCTACAATGAGCAGTTCTTC. Its protein product is CASSLSGSSYNEQFF. The full variable domain, rest sourced from reference TRBV5-4 and TRBJ2-1, is ETGVTQSPTHLIKTRGQQVTLRCSSQSGHNTVSWYQQALGQGPQFIFQYYREEENGRGNFPPRFSGLQFPNYSSELNVNALELDDSALYLCASSLSGSSYNEQFFGPGTRLTVL.